The 17 T cell receptor beta chains below come from one sample, sequenced in a study of OX40 agonist ivuxolimab in advanced cancers. Here immunoSEQ multiplex PCR was the method, and the copy in TCRdb shows in-frame clones only, minus some. The sample yields roughly 65,000 clones, about 82% seen once. The input for sequencing was CD4+ or CD8+ T cells sorted from blood, taken in a trial of the OX40 agonist ivuxolimab. These receptors were taken from an adult with an advanced solid tumor such as melanoma, head and neck, liver or kidney cancer.

This chain uses TRBV19 with TRBJ2-7; D is possibly TRBD1 (6 bases). V was clipped by 1 base and J by 9 bases, with 22 bases between them. The length of the CDR3 is 16 residues. Germline CDR1 LNHDA, CDR2 SQIVND (reference sequence). CDR3 nucleotide sequence: TGTGCCAGTAGTATAGGTCAACAGGGATTACGAGAGGTGCAGTACTTC. Its translation: CASSIGQQGLREVQYF.

This chain links TRBV4-2 with TRBJ2-1; 7 bases fit TRBD2. V was clipped by 0 bases and J by 7 bases; unmatched bases: 6. From germline, CDR1 is LGHNA and CDR2 YNFKEQ. CDR3 length equals 15 residues. CDR3 sequence (DNA): TGTGCCAGCAGCCAAGAAGGGCGGGGGAGGAATGAGCAGTTCTTC. This sequence encodes CASSQEGRGRNEQFF.

The J gene is TRBJ2-1, the V gene TRBV19, with a tentative D call TRBD2 (6 bases). Trimming removed 4 bases from V and 3 bases from J, with 7 bases in between. The CDR3 has 13 residues. Germline CDR1 is LNHDA and CDR2 is SQIVND (reference sequence). The CDR3 is CASSTGVYNEQFF. CDR3 DNA: TGTGCCAGTAGTACGGGAGTCTACAATGAGCAGTTCTTC.

The CDR3 DNA reads as TGCGCCAGCAGCTTGAGACAGATCGAAACCCACGAGCAGTACTTC. Translating it yields CASSLRQIETHEQYF. V gene TRBV5-1 combines with J gene TRBJ2-7, with a weak D call TRBD1 (5 bases). The germline CDR1 and CDR2 sequences are SGHRS and YFSETQ. V gave up 1 base and J gave up 5 bases, with 16 bases separating them. The CDR3 sequence is 15 residues long.

V usage is TRBV19 and J usage is TRBJ1-4; no firm D call. Per germline, CDR1 LNHDA and CDR2 SQIVND (reference sequence). With 7 bases removed from V and 4 bases from J, the gap between germline ends came to 7 bases. The CDR3 runs to 12 residues. CDR3 sequence: CASNRGNEKLFF. DNA of the CDR3: TGTGCCAGTAATCGGGGTAATGAAAAACTGTTTTTT.

V is TRBV6-5 and J is TRBJ1-2, with D perhaps TRBD1 (5 bases). Germline assignment: CDR1 MNHEY and CDR2 SVGAGI. V was cut by 6 bases and J by 4 bases, with 12 bases left in between. The CDR3 sequence is 13 residues long. The CDR3 sequence is CASSPTGAYGYTF. CDR3 in DNA: TGTGCCAGCAGCCCTACAGGAGCCTATGGCTACACCTTC.

CDR3 DNA sequence: TGTGCCAGCAAGTACTGGGACACTGAAGCTTTCTTT. It codes for CASKYWDTEAFF. The chain uses TRBV28 and TRBJ1-1; D ambiguous. CDR3 length: 12 amino acids. Germline CDR1 MDHEN, CDR2 SYDVKM. Trimming shortened V by 7 bases and J by 3 bases, and 9 bases separated the two germline ends.

Details on this clone: The same CDR3 arises from other DNA sequences in this sample as well. The gene calls are TRBV2 and TRBJ2-7; 7 bases agree with TRBD2. Trimming cost V 3 bases and J 4 bases; bases outside gene matches: 12. Germline V lookup: CDR1 SNHLY, CDR2 FYNNEI. The CDR3 consists of 16 residues. The CDR3 DNA follows: TGTGCCAGCAGTGAGGCGGGGCAGGAGCGGGGTTACGAGCAGTACTTC. Translating it yields CASSEAGQERGYEQYF. Drawing the rest from reference TRBV2 and TRBJ2-7, the complete variable domain is EPEVTQTPSHQVTQMGQEVILRCVPISNHLYFYWYRQILGQKVEFLVSFYNNEISEKSEIFDDQFSVERPDGSNFTLKIRSTKLEDSAMYFCASSEAGQERGYEQYFGPGTRLTVT.

This chain uses TRBV6-5 with TRBJ2-7, with a tentative D call TRBD2 (5 bases). Looked up from germline, CDR1 is MNHEY and CDR2 is SVGAGI. The CDR3 extends over 14 amino acids. V gave up 6 bases and J gave up 0 bases, with 12 bases separating them. The CDR3 here is CASRPGVSSYEQYF. The CDR3 DNA follows: TGTGCCAGCAGACCCGGGGTGAGCTCCTACGAGCAGTACTTC.

This rearrangement joins TRBV4-3 to TRBJ2-3, with TRBD2 matching 14 bases. The CDR3 extends over 20 amino acids. Germline trimming cut 4 bases from V and 0 bases from J; bases unmatched to any gene: 12. The V gene's germline CDR1 is LGHNA and CDR2 YSLEER. The CDR3 DNA is TGCGCCAGCAGCCGGTCGGGACTAGCGGGAGATTTGTTTAGCACAGATACGCAGTATTTT. Amino acid sequence: CASSRSGLAGDLFSTDTQYF.

The J gene is TRBJ2-5, the V gene TRBV4-2; possibly TRBD1 for D (6 bases). The CDR3 length is 15 residues. Trimming took 1 base from V and 5 from J, leaving 14 bases between them. Germline V gene data show CDR1 as LGHNA and CDR2 as YNFKEQ. CDR3 DNA sequence: TGTGCCAGCAGCCAAGCGGCAGGGGTATCGGAGACCCAGTACTTC. Protein product: CASSQAAGVSETQYF.

The chain uses TRBV11-2 and TRBJ2-2, with D possibly being TRBD1 (6 bases). The CDR3 has 17 residues. In germline, CDR1 is SGHAT, CDR2 FQNNGV. V was cut by 1 base and J by 5 bases, with 17 bases left in between. CDR3 sequence reads: CASSLGVVQGTTGELFF. For the CDR3, the DNA is TGTGCCAGCAGCTTAGGCGTAGTACAGGGAACTACCGGGGAGCTGTTTTTT.

This clone was counted a few times. The chain couples TRBV10-1 to TRBJ2-7, with no clear D. Germline CDR1 reads WNHNN; CDR2 reads SYGVQD (reference sequence). The CDR3 has 12 residues. V lost 0 bases, J lost 1 base, and 1 base lay in between. The CDR3 sequence: CASSESSYEQYF. In DNA form, the CDR3 reads TGCGCCAGCAGTGAGTCATCCTACGAGCAGTACTTC.

The chain employs TRBV7-9 and TRBJ2-7, with D unclear. The germline V gene has CDR1 SEHNR and CDR2 FQNEAQ (reference sequence). The CDR3 is 13 residues long. V lost 5 bases and J lost 0, with 8 bases in between. The CDR3 DNA sequence: TGTGCCAGCAGCAGAGGCGACTCCTACGAGCAGTACTTC. It specifies CASSRGDSYEQYF.

The chain links TRBV28 to TRBJ2-1; the match to TRBD2 covers 7 bases. The CDR3 contains 15 residues. Germline trimming cut 6 bases from V and 2 bases from J; bases unmatched to any gene: 7. Germline-derived CDR1 and CDR2 are MDHEN and SYDVKM. Here the CDR3 DNA reads TGTGCCAGCAGAGGACTAGTCGCTACCTACAATGAGCAGTTCTTC. It translates to CASRGLVATYNEQFF. Full variable domain (outside the CDR3, taken from reference TRBV28 and TRBJ2-1): DVKVTQSSRYLVKRTGEKVFLECVQDMDHENMFWYRQDPGLGLRLIYFSYDVKMKEKGDIPEGYSVSREKKERFSLILESASTNQTSMYLCASRGLVATYNEQFFGPGTRLTVL.

V usage is TRBV30 and J usage is TRBJ1-1; D is possibly TRBD1 (6 bases). The length of the CDR3 is 11 residues. Trimming shortened V by 2 bases and J by 11 bases, and 12 bases separated the two germline ends. Per the germline V gene, CDR1 is GTSNPN and CDR2 is SVGIG (reference sequence). CDR3 sequence reads: CAWSYRERAFF. The DNA for the CDR3 is TGTGCCTGGAGTTACAGGGAGAGGGCTTTCTTT.

This sequence joins TRBV4-2 and TRBJ2-7; 8 bases line up with TRBD2. This CDR3 region has 14 residues. Germline V gene lookup returns CDR1 LGHNA and CDR2 YNFKEQ. Losses at the gene ends were 4 bases for V and 1 base for J; bases not matched to a gene: 3. The CDR3: CASSPRLASYEQYF. The CDR3 DNA reads as TGTGCCAGCAGCCCCCGACTAGCGTCCTACGAGCAGTACTTC.